The 26 T cell receptor beta chains given below trace back to one sample, sequenced in a study of blood T cells in healthy people across ages. Then a second PCR, running about 7 to 11 cycles, was carried out with a sample-barcoded 5' primer and a J-beta primer mix. TCRdb passed the 5' RACE reads through MiXCR, listing each CDR3 protein once. The sample consists of approximately 960,000 distinct CDR3 sequences, under 35% of them appearing once. This sample also belongs to another study, concerning T cells of mothers and their children.

Sequencing was carried out using blood. The receptors stem from a woman in her thirties or forties in good health.

In this sample, this clonotype turned up a few times. One end of the junction fails to match germline, which may point to a read error. The rearrangement uses TRBV12-3 or TRBV12-4 and TRBJ2-3, with D possibly matching TRBD2 (6 bases). The CDR3 is 14 amino acids. The CDR3 sequence: CANSLAGQGDTQYF. The CDR3 DNA follows: TGTGCCAACAGTTTGGCGGGGCAGGGTGATACGCAGTATTTT.

The chain joins TRBV9 to TRBJ1-3, with D perhaps matching TRBD1 (5 bases). Germline CDR1 SGDLS, CDR2 YYNGEE. Trimming removed 3 bases at V and 0 bases at J, with 16 bases between. This CDR3 spans 17 amino acids. CDR3 region: CASSEAQGLHSGNTIYF. For the CDR3, the DNA is TGTGCCAGCAGCGAAGCTCAGGGATTGCACTCTGGAAACACCATATATTTT.

The DNA of the CDR3 is TGTGCCAGCAGCGCCCCCGGGACCGATGGTGAGCAGTTCTTC. This sequence encodes CASSAPGTDGEQFF. The rearrangement links TRBV9 to TRBJ2-1; D could derive from TRBD1 or TRBD2 (5 bases each). The CDR3 has 14 residues. Germline CDR1 reads SGDLS; CDR2 reads YYNGEE. V lost 3 bases and J lost 9, with 16 bases in between.

In its sample, this clonotype was seen many times. The chain employs TRBV6-4 and TRBJ2-1, with 9 nucleotides matching TRBD1. The CDR3 covers 16 residues. The trim removed 3 bases at V and 4 bases at J, leaving 7 bases unmatched. Germline-derived CDR1 and CDR2 are MRHNA and SNTAGT. This CDR3 is CASSDSRQGEYNEQFF. CDR3 sequence (DNA): TGTGCCAGCAGTGATTCGAGACAGGGGGAATACAATGAGCAGTTCTTC.

The chain is built from TRBV29-1 and TRBJ2-1, with 7 bases matching TRBD1. CDR1 is SQVTM, CDR2 ANQGSEA, per germline. The CDR3 spans 11 residues. J lost 9 bases, V lost 6 bases, and 5 bases had no gene match. The CDR3 reads CSVPRGCEQFF. CDR3 DNA: TGCAGCGTGCCCAGGGGGTGTGAGCAGTTCTTC.

The gene calls are TRBV21-1 and TRBJ2-7; TRBD1, the D gene given by the table, was not confirmed from the DNA. TRBJ2-5 explains the end of the DNA better; the J call may be wrong. TRBV21-1 is tagged as a pseudogene. The CDR3 covers 15 residues. This CDR3 is CASSKAQGGGETQYF. CDR3 coding DNA: TGTGCCAGCAGCAAAGCGCAAGGTGGCGGAGAGACCCAGTACTTC.

This clonotype has more than one count but fewer than ten. The rearrangement uses TRBV27 and TRBJ1-1; 12 nucleotides align to TRBD1. V lost 4 bases, J lost 0 bases, and 6 bases stayed unmatched. The CDR3 is 17 residues long. Germline CDR1 MNHEY, CDR2 SMNVEV (reference sequence). CDR3 loop: CASSSGQGALMNTEAFF. The DNA for the CDR3 is TGTGCCAGCAGTTCGGGACAGGGGGCGCTTATGAACACTGAAGCTTTCTTT.

Concerning this clonotype itself: A clone one base away is much larger, so this may be a read error. The genes are TRBV4-3 and TRBJ2-7; D not resolved. Germline assignment: CDR1 LGHNA and CDR2 YSLEER. This CDR3 is built from 13 residues. The CDR3 DNA reads as TGCGCCGGCAGCCAAGGCGAGGAGTACGAGCAGTACTTC. Its translation is CAGSQGEEYEQYF.

Comments on this clonotype: A read error may explain this, as a much larger clone is one base away. The chain is built from TRBV24-1 and TRBJ2-1, with TRBD2 identical over 14 bases. This CDR3 is 17 amino acids long. Germline lookup yields CDR1 KGHDR and CDR2 SFDVKD. CDR3 loop: CAASDWGLAGAGNEQFF. CDR3 DNA sequence: TGTGCCGCCAGTGATTGGGGACTAGCGGGGGCGGGAAATGAGCAGTTCTTC.

As to this clonotype: A read error may produce the germline difference seen at one junction end. The J gene is TRBJ2-1, the V gene TRBV4-1; D unresolved. The CDR3 totals 12 residues. CDR1 is MGHRA, CDR2 YSYEKL, per germline. The CDR3 nucleotides are TGCGTCAGCAGCCAGAATGGAAATGAGCAGTTCTTC. Its protein is CVSSQNGNEQFF.

The genes are TRBV2 and TRBJ1-2; D is unclear. This CDR3 spans 15 amino acids. V lost 5 bases, J lost 2 bases, and 15 bases lay in between. In germline, CDR1 is SNHLY, CDR2 FYNNEI. CDR3 nucleotides: TGTGCCAGCAGTTACGACGGCAGGTCCAACTATGGCTACACCTTC. Translation: CASSYDGRSNYGYTF.

The J gene is TRBJ1-1, the V gene TRBV5-6; D is perhaps TRBD1 (5 bases). The CDR3 length is 17 residues. Looked up from germline, CDR1 is SGHDT and CDR2 is YYEEEE. V lost 4 bases, J lost 1 base, and 20 bases lay in between. CDR3 bases: TGTGCCAGCAGCCCCGCTCTCACAGGCTGGGGGAACACTGAAGCTTTCTTT. Translating gives CASSPALTGWGNTEAFF.

This clonotype was seen many times. The chain recombines TRBV28 with TRBJ2-5, with unresolved D. This CDR3 comprises 15 residues. Germline-derived CDR1 and CDR2 are MDHEN and SYDVKM. V dropped 4 bases and J dropped 2 bases, with 14 bases sitting between them. The CDR3 is CASSSLRLRQETQYF. CDR3 sequence (DNA): TGTGCCAGCAGTTCCCTAAGACTGAGACAAGAGACCCAGTACTTC.

By sample share, this clonotype is medium-sized (0.01 to 0.1%). The rearrangement uses TRBV29-1 and TRBJ2-7, with a possible D match to TRBD1 (7 bases). This CDR3 region has 12 residues. Germline loops: CDR1 SQVTM, CDR2 ANQGSEA. Trimming stripped 5 bases from V and 6 bases from J, with 14 bases between. The CDR3 reads CSVLEGAFEQYF. The CDR3 region has the DNA TGCAGCGTTTTGGAGGGGGCCTTCGAGCAGTACTTC.

This clonotype has a count of ten or more. This chain links TRBV12-3 or TRBV12-4 with TRBJ1-2, with D perhaps matching TRBD1 (5 bases). The CDR3 length is 12 residues. The V gene lost 4 bases and the J gene lost 8 bases, with 11 bases spanning the gap. The CDR3, as DNA: TGTGCCAGCAGTTCATCGGGACGCGGCTACACCTTC. Amino acids: CASSSSGRGYTF.

This clonotype was detected once. The chain recombines TRBV2 with TRBJ2-6; D is uncertain. The germline V and J ends were trimmed by 7 bases and 5 bases, with 12 bases remaining between them. Germline CDR1 is SNHLY and CDR2 is FYNNEI. This CDR3 is built from 14 residues. The CDR3 DNA reads as TGTGCCAGCAAAGGATCAGCCAGGGCCAACGTCCTGACTTTC. Protein: CASKGSARANVLTF.

Many counts were recorded for this clonotype. The chain joins TRBV5-6 to TRBJ2-7, with D unclear. This CDR3 spans 16 amino acids. Trimming took 0 bases from V and 0 from J, leaving 13 bases between them. The germline V gene encodes CDR1 SGHDT and CDR2 YYEEEE. In DNA, the CDR3 is TGTGCCAGCAGCTTGGTCGGCGGAGCGAGCTCCTACGAGCAGTACTTC. Protein sequence: CASSLVGGASSYEQYF.

This clonotype was seen a few times. A read error may produce the germline difference seen at one junction end. The V call is TRBV30, the J call TRBJ1-5; TRBD1 agrees at 9 bases. The V gene's germline CDR1 is GTSNPN and CDR2 SVGIG (reference sequence). This CDR3 contains 16 residues. The CDR3 region is CVWSSDRGYSNQPQHF. CDR3 sequence (DNA): TGTGTCTGGAGTTCGGACAGGGGCTATAGCAATCAGCCCCAGCATTTT.

About this clonotype: A clone one base away is much larger, so this may be a read error. The chain's CDR3 is CASTQGTSSYNEQYF. CDR3 sequence (DNA): TGTGCCAGCACCCAGGGTACGAGCTCCTACAATGAGCAGTACTTC. This chain connects TRBV7-2 to TRBJ2-1; D is perhaps TRBD1 (5 bases). The J call may not be correct, given that the DNA end is closer to TRBJ2-7. CDR1 SGHTA and CDR2 FQGNSA come from the germline V gene. The CDR3 runs 15 residues.

This chain joins TRBV10-3 and TRBJ2-2; D remains ambiguous. The CDR3 has 13 residues. The V end lost 4 bases, the J end lost 3 bases, and 6 bases lay between the germline ends. Germline-derived CDR1 and CDR2 are ENHRY and SYGVKD. CDR3 sequence reads: CAISAGYTGELFF. The CDR3 DNA is TGTGCCATCAGTGCCGGGTACACCGGGGAGCTGTTTTTT.

Written as DNA, the CDR3 is TGCGCCAGCACCGATGTTCCGGGCTACTACAATGAGCAGTTCTTC. Translating it yields CASTDVPGYYNEQFF. The chain has TRBV5-1 and TRBJ2-1; D call uncertain. Germline V CDR1 and CDR2: SGHRS, YFSETQ. V was trimmed by 6 bases and J by 3 bases, leaving 16 bases between them. The CDR3 covers 15 residues.

The table lists this clonotype with many counts. The rearrangement links TRBV4-1 to TRBJ1-2; the match to TRBD1 covers 11 bases. The V gene's germline CDR1 is MGHRA and CDR2 YSYEKL. The ends lost 3 bases at V and 6 bases at J; junction bases unmatched: 6. CDR3 length: 15 amino acids. For the CDR3, the DNA is TGCGCCAGCAGCCAGGACAGGGGGCGCGGCCATGGCTACACCTTC. Protein sequence: CASSQDRGRGHGYTF.

This clonotype has more than one count but fewer than ten. The junction and the germline gene differ at one end; a read error may be behind it. The chain combines TRBV7-3 with TRBJ1-2, with TRBD1 identical over 10 bases. The CDR3 extends over 13 amino acids. Germline values: CDR1 SGHTA, CDR2 FQGTGA. The CDR3 DNA is TGTACCAGCAGCTTAGGGACAGGGGATGGCTACACCTTC. Its protein is CTSSLGTGDGYTF.

This clonotype occurred a few times. The chain employs TRBV7-2 and TRBJ1-2, with D possibly matching TRBD1 (5 bases). The CDR3 totals 14 residues. V was clipped by 5 bases and J by 7 bases, with 17 bases between them. CDR1 SGHTA and CDR2 FQGNSA come from the germline V gene. The CDR3 coding sequence is TGTGCCAGCAGCCGATCTGGGGGGTATACTGGCTACACCTTC. This sequence encodes CASSRSGGYTGYTF. The variable domain in full, completed from reference TRBV7-2 and TRBJ1-2, reads GAGVSQSPSNKVTEKGKDVELRCDPISGHTALYWYRQSLGQGLEFLIYFQGNSAPDKSGLPSDRFSAERTGGSVSTLTIQRTQQEDSAVYLCASSRSGGYTGYTFGSGTRLTVV.

Concerning this clonotype: Possible read error: a much larger clone is one base away. The J gene is TRBJ2-7, the V gene TRBV5-1; 10 bases are shared with TRBD2. The end of the DNA is better explained by TRBJ2-5, so the J call may be wrong. The CDR3 extends over 15 amino acids. Germline V gene data show CDR1 as SGHRS and CDR2 as YFSETQ. This CDR3 reads CASSLLAGVEETQYF. The CDR3 nucleotides are TGCGCCAGCAGCCTCCTAGCGGGGGTGGAAGAGACCCAGTACTTC.

The chain joins TRBV2 to TRBJ2-1; 7 bases are a match to TRBD1. The last part of the DNA fits TRBJ2-7 better; the J call may be wrong. The germline CDR1 and CDR2 sequences are SNHLY and FYNNEI. CDR3 size: 15 residues. In DNA, the CDR3 is TGTGCCAGCAAGAACAGGGGTATTTCCTACAATGAGCAGTACTTC. Protein product: CASKNRGISYNEQYF.